This T cell receptor beta chain was identified in a study of blood T cell dynamics during melanoma immunotherapy. Specified time point: week 3, after first cycle of checkpoint inhibitor. Sequencing was performed with immunoSEQ multiplex PCR; in TCRdb, only in-frame clones are kept and a portion is missing. The profile shows 15,000 or so clones, around 90% of them singletons. This CDR3 spans 13 amino acids. Germline CDR1 and CDR2: SGHNT and YENEEA. Trimming removed 5 bases from V and 4 bases from J; junction bases left unmatched: 3. The sequence was collected from a human donor with melanoma. The chain is built from TRBV11-3 and TRBJ2-3, with 7 nucleotides matching TRBD1. Material: blood, obtained from a patient treated with checkpoint blockade. CDR3 coding DNA: TGTGCCAGCAGCACAGGGGTGGCAGATACGCAGTATTTT. It codes for CASSTGVADTQYF.